These 11 T cell receptor beta chains were all obtained from the same sample, sequenced in a study of cytomegalovirus exposure and HLA in healthy donors. The PCR made use of 60 Vbeta and 13 Jbeta primers. Data came from immunoSEQ multiplex PCR; TCRdb stores just in-frame clones and leaves some out. The table shows 35,000 to 45,000 clones, with 51% occurring only once. Sequencing input: PBMCs. These receptors all come from a man in his 60s in good health and CMV-seronegative.

The gene calls are TRBV10-1 and TRBJ2-5, with 10 bases fitting TRBD1. This CDR3 is 16 amino acids long. The germline V gene encodes CDR1 WNHNN and CDR2 SYGVQD (reference sequence). The junction had 9 bases not matched to a gene; V was cut back by 3 bases and J by 5 bases. The CDR3 loop reads CASSESRQGAPETQYF. CDR3 coding DNA: TGCGCCAGCAGTGAATCAAGACAGGGGGCTCCTGAGACCCAGTACTTC.

Only a few counts were recorded for this clone. The rearrangement joins TRBV7-9 to TRBJ2-6; D is ambiguous. Per the germline V gene, CDR1 is SEHNR and CDR2 is FQNEAQ (reference sequence). This CDR3 contains 14 residues. V was shortened by 5 bases and J by 1 base, with 6 bases between the two germline ends. Here the CDR3 DNA reads TGTGCCAGCAGCCTTTTTTCTGGGGCCAACGTCCTGACTTTC. It translates to CASSLFSGANVLTF.

The sample holds a few counts of this clone. This chain uses TRBV29-1 with TRBJ2-3; 10 bases are shared with TRBD2. CDR3 length: 14 amino acids. The ends lost 7 bases at V and 4 bases at J; junction bases unmatched: 8. Germline lookup yields CDR1 SQVTM and CDR2 ANQGSEA. In nucleotides, the CDR3 is TGCAGCGGGACGGGGGGGACTAGCGCAGATACGCAGTATTTT. Translated, it gives CSGTGGTSADTQYF.

The chain is built from TRBV5-6 and TRBJ1-1; D is perhaps TRBD1 (5 bases). Trimming pared 4 bases from V and 3 bases from J, leaving 19 bases between. Germline loops: CDR1 SGHDT, CDR2 YYEEEE. The length of the CDR3 is 16 residues. The CDR3 coding sequence is TGTGCCAGCAGCCGCTTCGGGGGGATGGAAGACACTGAAGCTTTCTTT. The encoded protein is CASSRFGGMEDTEAFF.

This clone was seen only a few times. V gene TRBV5-4 combines with J gene TRBJ2-1; 7 nucleotides agree with TRBD1. The CDR3 is 12 amino acids. With V trimmed by 4 bases and J by 10 bases, 5 bases remained unmatched. The germline gives CDR1 SGHNT, CDR2 YYREEE (reference sequence). CDR3 bases: TGTGCCAGCAGCCCCTCGACAGGGGAGCAGTTCTTC. Amino acids: CASSPSTGEQFF.

In this sample, this clone turned up a few times. The V and J genes are TRBV10-1 and TRBJ2-7, with TRBD2 matching over 7 bases. The CDR3 extends over 14 amino acids. The germline gives CDR1 WNHNN, CDR2 SYGVQD (reference sequence). Unmatched junction bases numbered 7, after V lost 2 bases and J lost 6 bases. The CDR3 bases are TGCGCCAGCAGTGAGCTTGCGGGAGAGGGCGAGCAGTACTTC. It is translated as CASSELAGEGEQYF.

The J gene is TRBJ2-1, the V gene TRBV7-2, with 7 bases identical to TRBD2. V lost 7 bases and J lost 7; bases outside the gene matches: 16. CDR1 SGHTA and CDR2 FQGNSA come from the germline V gene. CDR3 length equals 16 residues. CDR3 loop: CASTPRGTSAGNEQFF. CDR3 DNA: TGTGCCAGCACCCCCAGAGGTACTAGCGCAGGTAATGAGCAGTTCTTC. The full variable domain, in which reference TRBV7-2 and TRBJ2-1 provide the parts outside the CDR3, is GAGVSQSPSNKVTEKGKDVELRCDPISGHTALYWYRQSLGQGLEFLIYFQGNSAPDKSGLPSDRFSAERTGGSVSTLTIQRTQQEDSAVYLCASTPRGTSAGNEQFFGPGTRLTVL.

This clone was found a few times. This chain uses TRBV2 with TRBJ2-3; TRBD2 might be the D (6 bases). Trimming removed 6 bases from V and 4 bases from J, with 17 bases in between. CDR3 length: 15 residues. The germline V gene has CDR1 SNHLY and CDR2 FYNNEI. The CDR3 region is CASSPWLANADTQYF. Here the CDR3 DNA reads TGTGCCAGCAGCCCTTGGCTAGCGAACGCAGATACGCAGTATTTT.

The V and J genes are TRBV5-1 and TRBJ1-5; 8 nucleotides align to TRBD1. V was clipped by 3 bases and J by 5 bases; unmatched bases: 4. CDR3 length equals 14 residues. Per germline, CDR1 SGHRS and CDR2 YFSETQ. CDR3 region: CASSSGQGDQPQHF. The CDR3 region has the DNA TGCGCCAGCAGCTCCGGACAGGGTGATCAGCCCCAGCATTTT.

The gene calls are TRBV5-4 and TRBJ1-4; no clear D. Germline lookup yields CDR1 SGHNT and CDR2 YYREEE (reference sequence). This CDR3 has 14 amino acids. Trimming pared 1 base from V and 8 bases from J, leaving 12 bases between. CDR3 sequence: CASSLPGVKEKLFF. The CDR3 nucleotides read TGTGCCAGCAGCTTGCCCGGGGTCAAGGAAAAACTGTTTTTT.

This chain links TRBV30 with TRBJ1-1, with 7 bases matching TRBD1. The CDR3 contains 11 residues. With V trimmed by 5 bases and J by 9 bases, 6 bases remained unmatched. Per the germline V gene, CDR1 is GTSNPN and CDR2 is SVGIG (reference sequence). The DNA of the CDR3 is TGTGCCTGGGAAGGGGGCTTTAAAGCTTTCTTT. This gives the protein CAWEGGFKAFF.